This T cell receptor (beta chain) was sequenced during a study of T-cell reconstitution after alpha-beta-depleted transplantation in children (dated by TCRdb to about 2016). Context from the whole study: Using TCR repertoire profiling, the study quantitatively followed how T-cell immune reconstitution unfolded in children after TCRalphabeta/CD19-depleted allogeneic hematopoietic cell transplantation.

A distance of 19 bases separates the germline ends of V and J, which lose 7 bases and 0 bases respectively. Inclusive of the bounding cysteine and phenylalanine, the CDR3 is 17 residues long. Only the CDR3 portion is preserved as DNA: 51 bases, with reading frame beginning at the first base. This clonotype was observed a few times. Its binding antigen is unknown. Base quality data are lacking; no much larger clone is found one base away. Study-level results and caveats: The high TCRbeta diversity at day 60 in some patients was ascribed to recipient T cells and intrathymic progenitors that had survived conditioning. Apparently early alphabetaT-cell count recovery about two months after transplant reportedly relied on only several hundred rapidly expanded clones derived from non-depleted graft cells. Over subsequent months, a decline in hyperexpanded clone frequencies was noted, and after one year, T-cell counts and TCRbeta diversity were mostly ascribed to newly produced T cells.

What this sample's treatment or condition label stands for: allogeneic hematopoietic cell transplantation with graft depleted of TCRalphabeta T cells and CD19 B cells. TCRalphabeta/CD19-depleted allogeneic hematopoietic cell grafts were given to the transplant recipients, all of whom were children. To prepare the library, PCR was applied. This sample was sequenced with an Illumina HiSeq 2500. To normalize quantification of the TCRbeta repertoire, the TCR libraries were built with molecular barcoding that relied on unique molecular identifiers. TCRdb passed the public sequencing reads through fastp at Q25 and MiXCR, retaining productive beta sequences. Every distinct CDR3 protein forms one entry, paired with its most common genes and DNA. This sample lists about 220,000 distinct CDR3 sequences; approximately 15% were detected once. The top ten constitute about two fifths of the sample.

The chain links TRBV12-3 or TRBV12-4 with TRBJ1-5; too little of a D gene remains to name it. The input for sequencing was PBMCs, mostly from graft donor cells, taken 360 days after TCRalphabeta/CD19-depleted stem cell transplant. The source of this sequence is a male patient aged 2-15 years who had a stem cell transplant for acute lymphoblastic leukemia, so the T cells may come from the graft donor. The CDR3 in this case is CASKESHWGYSNQPQHF. The sequenced DNA is TGTGCCAGCAAGGAGTCTCACTGGGGTTATAGCAATCAGCCCCAGCATTTT.